These 5 T cell receptor beta chains were sequenced from one sample in a study of technical replicates of blood from several donors. The table came from immunoSEQ multiplex PCR; TCRdb's copy has only in-frame clones and leaves some out. The data show 60,000 to 85,000 clones, around 97% seen once. The sequenced sample consisted of T cells isolated from PBMCs. The receptors derive from a human donor in good health.

V is TRBV7-3 and J is TRBJ1-1; TRBD1 might be the D (6 bases). There are 15 residues in the CDR3. Germline CDR1 and CDR2: SGHTA and FQGTGA. Trimming removed 4 bases at V and 0 bases at J, with 12 bases between. CDR3 sequence: CASSSWTVLNTEAFF. CDR3 coding DNA: TGTGCCAGCAGCTCATGGACAGTCTTGAACACTGAAGCTTTCTTT.

The genes are TRBV5-4 and TRBJ2-5; D call uncertain. Trimming removed 0 bases at V and 3 bases at J, with 15 bases between. Germline V CDR1 and CDR2: SGHNT, YYREEE (reference sequence). This CDR3 contains 16 residues. As DNA, the CDR3 is TGTGCCAGCAGCTTGGGCCACCTCTACAGCAAAGAGACCCAGTACTTC. This translates into CASSLGHLYSKETQYF.

This clone was found once. This chain connects TRBV28 to TRBJ1-2; 9 bases are a match to TRBD1. CDR1 MDHEN and CDR2 SYDVKM come from the germline V gene. J lost 4 bases, V lost 5 bases, and 5 bases had no gene match. CDR3 length: 14 amino acids. The CDR3 sequence: CASSTPGQGYGYTF. CDR3 nucleotide sequence: TGTGCCAGCAGTACCCCGGGACAGGGCTATGGCTACACCTTC.

The J gene is TRBJ2-2, the V gene TRBV6-5; a possible D gene is TRBD1 (6 bases). The CDR3 runs to 16 residues. The V and J ends lost 4 bases and 3 bases respectively, with 15 bases between them. Germline V gene lookup returns CDR1 MNHEY and CDR2 SVGAGI. The CDR3 region has the DNA TGTGCCAGCAGTTTAAACCCCAGGGGACACACCGGGGAGCTGTTTTTT. The encoded protein is CASSLNPRGHTGELFF.

The chain links TRBV19 to TRBJ1-2, with D possibly being TRBD1 (6 bases). V gave up 1 base and J gave up 3 bases, with 15 bases separating them. This CDR3 has 16 amino acids. Germline CDR1 and CDR2: LNHDA and SQIVND (reference sequence). The CDR3 is CASSIVPNREDYGYTF. In DNA, the CDR3 is TGTGCCAGTAGTATAGTTCCTAACAGGGAAGACTATGGCTACACCTTC.